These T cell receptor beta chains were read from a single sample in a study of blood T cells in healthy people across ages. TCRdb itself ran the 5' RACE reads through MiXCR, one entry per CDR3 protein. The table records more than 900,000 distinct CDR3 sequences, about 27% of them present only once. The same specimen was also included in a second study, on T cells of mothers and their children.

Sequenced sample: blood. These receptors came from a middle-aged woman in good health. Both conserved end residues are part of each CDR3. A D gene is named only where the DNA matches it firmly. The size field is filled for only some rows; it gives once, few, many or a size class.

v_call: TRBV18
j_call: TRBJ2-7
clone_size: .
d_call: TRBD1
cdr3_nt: TGTGCCAGCTCACCAGGGACAGGGGGGCAGGAGCAGTACTTC
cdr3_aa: CASSPGTGGQEQYF

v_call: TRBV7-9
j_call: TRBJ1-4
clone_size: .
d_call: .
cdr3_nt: TGTGCCAGCAGCTTTTCCGGGACATATAATGAAAAACTGTTTTTT
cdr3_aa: CASSFSGTYNEKLFF

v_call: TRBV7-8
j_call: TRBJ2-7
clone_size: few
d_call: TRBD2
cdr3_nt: TGTGCCAGCAGCTTAGTAGGGCTAGCGGGCAATGAGCAGTACTTC
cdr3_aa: CASSLVGLAGNEQYF

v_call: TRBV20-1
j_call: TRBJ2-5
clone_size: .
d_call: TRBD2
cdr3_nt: TGCAGTGCTAGAGATACTAGCGGCCTCGAAGGGGCCCAGTACTTC
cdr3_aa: CSARDTSGLEGAQYF

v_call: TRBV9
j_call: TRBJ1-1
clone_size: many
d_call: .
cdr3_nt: TGTGCAAGCGGGGGGTCTGACACTGAAGCTTTCTTT
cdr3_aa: CASGGSDTEAFF

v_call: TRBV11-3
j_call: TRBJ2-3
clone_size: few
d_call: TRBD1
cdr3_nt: TGTGCCAGCAGGTTAATCCGGGACAGGGCAGGAGATACGCAGTATTTT
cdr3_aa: CASRLIRDRAGDTQYF

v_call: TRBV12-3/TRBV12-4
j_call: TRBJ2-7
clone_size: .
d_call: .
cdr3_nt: TGTGCCAGCAGTCCCAAGGCGGAGAAGTACTTC
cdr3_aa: CASSPKAEKYF

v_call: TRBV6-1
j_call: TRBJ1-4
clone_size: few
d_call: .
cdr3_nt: TGTGCCAGCAGGGGGACGGAATCAACTAATGAAAAACTGTTTTTT
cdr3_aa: CASRGTESTNEKLFF

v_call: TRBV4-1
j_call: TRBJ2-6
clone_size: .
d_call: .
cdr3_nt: TGCGTCAGCAGCCCCGGACCTGGGGCCAACGTCCTGACTTTC
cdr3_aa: CVSSPGPGANVLTF

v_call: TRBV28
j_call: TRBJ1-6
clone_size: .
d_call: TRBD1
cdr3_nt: TGTGCCAGCACTAGGCGGCTTACAGGGGGCTCCTATAATTCACCCCTCCACTTT
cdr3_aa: CASTRRLTGGSYNSPLHF

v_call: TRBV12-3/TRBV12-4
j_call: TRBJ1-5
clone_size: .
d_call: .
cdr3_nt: TGTGCCAGCAGTTTGGGCCAGCAAAATAATCAGCCCCAGCATTTT
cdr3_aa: CASSLGQQNNQPQHF

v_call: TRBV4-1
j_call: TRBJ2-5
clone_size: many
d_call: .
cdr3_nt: TGCGCCAGCAGCCCCGACCCCAGGGAGACCCAGTACTTC
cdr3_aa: CASSPDPRETQYF

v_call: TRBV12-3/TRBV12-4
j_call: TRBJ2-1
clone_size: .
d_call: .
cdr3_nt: TGTGCCAGCAGTTCCTATATAACGGGCAGGGCAAATGAGCAGTTCTTC
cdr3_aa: CASSSYITGRANEQFF

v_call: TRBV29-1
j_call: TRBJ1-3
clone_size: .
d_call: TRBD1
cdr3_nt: TGCAGCGTTGGAAGGACAGGGATCTCTGGAAACACCATATATTTT
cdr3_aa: CSVGRTGISGNTIYF

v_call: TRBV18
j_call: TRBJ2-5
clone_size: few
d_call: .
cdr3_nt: TGTGCCAGCTCACCCCTGAACGGGGTGGAGGAGACCCAGTACTTC
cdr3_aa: CASSPLNGVEETQYF

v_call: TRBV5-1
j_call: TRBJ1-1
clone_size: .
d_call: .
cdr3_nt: TGCGCCAGCAGCTTGGGGATGCAGGGGAACACTGAAGCTTTCTTT
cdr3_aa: CASSLGMQGNTEAFF

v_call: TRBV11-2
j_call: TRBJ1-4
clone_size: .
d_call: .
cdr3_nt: TGTGCCAGCGGGAACAGAGGGCTGAGTGAAAAATTGTTTTTT
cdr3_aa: CASGNRGLSEKLFF

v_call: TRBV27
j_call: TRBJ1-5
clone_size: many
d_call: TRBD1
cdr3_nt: TGTGCCAGCAGTTTGGGGACAGCGGGAGGAAATCAGCCCCAGCATTTT
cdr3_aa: CASSLGTAGGNQPQHF

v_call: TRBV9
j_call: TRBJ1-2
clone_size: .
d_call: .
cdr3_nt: TGTGCCAGCAGCGAGCTGGGGGGTGGCTACACCTTC
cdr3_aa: CASSELGGGYTF

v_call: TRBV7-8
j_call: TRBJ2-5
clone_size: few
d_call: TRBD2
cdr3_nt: TGTGCCAGCATCTTAGACTCAGCGGGGCCCCGAGAGACCCAGTACTTC
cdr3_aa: CASILDSAGPRETQYF

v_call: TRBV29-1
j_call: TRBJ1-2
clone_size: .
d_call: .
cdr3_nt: TGCAGCGCGATGGTAGGACCCTATGGCTACACCTTC
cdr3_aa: CSAMVGPYGYTF

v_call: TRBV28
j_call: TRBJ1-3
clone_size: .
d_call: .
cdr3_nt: TGTGCCAGCAGTTTATCGGGGGGTTCCGGAAACACCATATATTTT
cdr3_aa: CASSLSGGSGNTIYF

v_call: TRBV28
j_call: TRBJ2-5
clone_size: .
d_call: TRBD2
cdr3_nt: TGTGCCAGCAGTTTGTGGCTAGCGGGGAATAAAGAGACCCAGTACTTC
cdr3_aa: CASSLWLAGNKETQYF

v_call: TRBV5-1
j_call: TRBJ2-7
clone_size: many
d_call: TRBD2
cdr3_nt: TGCGCCAGCAGCCCAACCGCCAGCGGGAAACCCTACGAGCAGTACTTC
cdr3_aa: CASSPTASGKPYEQYF

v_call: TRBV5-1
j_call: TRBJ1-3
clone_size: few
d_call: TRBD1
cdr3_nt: TGCGCCAGCAGCCCCCGACAGGGGCGCCTCTCTGGAAACACCATATATTTT
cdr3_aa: CASSPRQGRLSGNTIYF

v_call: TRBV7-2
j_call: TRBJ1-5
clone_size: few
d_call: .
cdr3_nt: TGTGCCAGCAGCCTATCAACGGGGTTGAGCAATCAGCCCCAGCATTTT
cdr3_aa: CASSLSTGLSNQPQHF

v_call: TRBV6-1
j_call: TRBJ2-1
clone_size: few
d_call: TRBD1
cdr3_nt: TGTGCCAGCAGTAAGGGGACAGGGGCGTACAATGAGCAGTTCTTC
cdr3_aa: CASSKGTGAYNEQFF

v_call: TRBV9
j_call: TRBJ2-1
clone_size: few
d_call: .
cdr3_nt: TGTGCCAGCACGGCGCGGTTGGGATACAATGAGCAGTTCTTC
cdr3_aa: CASTARLGYNEQFF

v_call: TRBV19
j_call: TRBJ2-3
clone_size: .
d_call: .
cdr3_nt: TGTGCCAGTAACGAGAGGAGGGCAGATACGCAGTATTTT
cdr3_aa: CASNERRADTQYF

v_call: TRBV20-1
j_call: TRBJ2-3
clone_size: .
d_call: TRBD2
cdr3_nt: TGCAGTGCTAGAGGGATAGCGGGGGGGAACACAGATACGCAGTATTTT
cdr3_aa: CSARGIAGGNTDTQYF

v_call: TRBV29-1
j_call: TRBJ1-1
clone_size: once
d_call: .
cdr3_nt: TGCAGCGTTCAATTCAGGATCGGTGGGACTGAAGCTTTCTTT
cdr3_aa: CSVQFRIGGTEAFF

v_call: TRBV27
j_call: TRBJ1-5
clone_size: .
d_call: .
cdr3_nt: TGTGCCAGCACCACATCCTTCCCTAGCAATCAGCCCCAGCATTTT
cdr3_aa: CASTTSFPSNQPQHF

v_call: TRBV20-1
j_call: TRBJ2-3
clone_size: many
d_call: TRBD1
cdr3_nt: TGCAGTGCTAGAGATTTGGACAGGCTCACAGATACGCAGTATTTT
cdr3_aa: CSARDLDRLTDTQYF

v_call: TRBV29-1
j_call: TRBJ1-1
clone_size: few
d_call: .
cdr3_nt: TGCAGCGATCGCCGGGATGAGAACACTGAAGCTTTCTTT
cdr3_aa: CSDRRDENTEAFF